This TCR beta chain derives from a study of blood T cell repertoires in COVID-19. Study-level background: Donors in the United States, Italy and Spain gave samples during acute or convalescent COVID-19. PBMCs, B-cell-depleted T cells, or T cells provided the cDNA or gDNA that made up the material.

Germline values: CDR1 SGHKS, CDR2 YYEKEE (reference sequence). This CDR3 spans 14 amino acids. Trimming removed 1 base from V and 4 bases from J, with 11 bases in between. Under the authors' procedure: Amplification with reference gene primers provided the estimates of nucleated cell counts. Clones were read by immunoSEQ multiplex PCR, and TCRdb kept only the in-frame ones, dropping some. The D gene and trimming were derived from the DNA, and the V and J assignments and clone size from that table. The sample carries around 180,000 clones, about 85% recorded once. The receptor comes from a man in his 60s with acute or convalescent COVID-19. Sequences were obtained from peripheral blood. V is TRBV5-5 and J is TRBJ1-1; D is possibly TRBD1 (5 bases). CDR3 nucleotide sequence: TGTGCCAGCAGCTTGCTCCCTAGGGGCACTGAAGCTTTCTTT. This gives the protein CASSLLPRGTEAFF. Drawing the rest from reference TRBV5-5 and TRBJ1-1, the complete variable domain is DAGVTQSPTHLIKTRGQQVTLRCSPISGHKSVSWYQQVLGQGPQFIFQYYEKEERGRGNFPDRFSARQFPNYSSELNVNALLLGDSALYLCASSLLPRGTEAFFGQGTRLTVV.